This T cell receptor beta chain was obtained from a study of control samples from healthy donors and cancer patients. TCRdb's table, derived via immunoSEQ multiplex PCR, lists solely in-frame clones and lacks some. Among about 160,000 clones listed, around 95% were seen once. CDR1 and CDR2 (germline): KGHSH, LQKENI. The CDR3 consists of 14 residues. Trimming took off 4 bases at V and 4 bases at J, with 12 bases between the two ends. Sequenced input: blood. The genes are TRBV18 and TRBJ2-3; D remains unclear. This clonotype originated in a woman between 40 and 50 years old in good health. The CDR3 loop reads CASSLLKISDTQYF. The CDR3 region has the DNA TGTGCCAGCTCACTCCTCAAGATCTCAGATACGCAGTATTTT.